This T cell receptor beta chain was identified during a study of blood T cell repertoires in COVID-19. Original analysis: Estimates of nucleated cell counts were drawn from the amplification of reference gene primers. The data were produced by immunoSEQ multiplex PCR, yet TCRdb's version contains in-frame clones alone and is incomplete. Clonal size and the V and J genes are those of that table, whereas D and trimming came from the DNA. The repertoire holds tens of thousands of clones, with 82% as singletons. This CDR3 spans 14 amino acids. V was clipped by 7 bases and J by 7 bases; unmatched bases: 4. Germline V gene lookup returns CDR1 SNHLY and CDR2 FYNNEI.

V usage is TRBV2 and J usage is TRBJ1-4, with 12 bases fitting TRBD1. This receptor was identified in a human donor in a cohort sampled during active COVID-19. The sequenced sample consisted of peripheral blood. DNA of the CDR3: TGTGCCAGCAACAGGGACAGGGGGCCTGAAAAACTGTTTTTT. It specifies CASNRDRGPEKLFF.